The 2 T cell receptor beta chains reported below all come from one sample, sequenced in a study of blood T cell repertoires in COVID-19. The protocol was immunoSEQ multiplex PCR, while the TCRdb copy is restricted to in-frame clones and leaves out a portion. Of 250,000 to 350,000 clones listed, roughly 90% were seen once; the top ten hold approximately 8.5%. Input material: peripheral blood. The receptors here all came from a man younger than 35 with active or convalescent COVID-19.

V and J are TRBV5-5 and TRBJ1-1; 9 positions agree with TRBD1. Losses at the gene ends were 3 bases for V and 8 bases for J; bases not matched to a gene: 2. Germline V gene sequence: CDR1 SGHKS, CDR2 YYEKEE (reference sequence). The CDR3 is 12 residues long. The CDR3 DNA reads TGTGCCAGCAGCTGGACAGGGGAGGAAGCTTTCTTT. Encoded protein: CASSWTGEEAFF.

The gene calls are TRBV2 and TRBJ1-6, with 7 bases that match TRBD1. The trim removed 7 bases at V and 3 bases at J, leaving 3 bases unmatched. Germline V gives CDR1 SNHLY, CDR2 FYNNEI. CDR3 length: 14 amino acids. The CDR3 sequence is CASNRQGYNSPLHF. CDR3 in DNA: TGTGCCAGCAATAGACAGGGCTATAATTCACCCCTCCACTTT.